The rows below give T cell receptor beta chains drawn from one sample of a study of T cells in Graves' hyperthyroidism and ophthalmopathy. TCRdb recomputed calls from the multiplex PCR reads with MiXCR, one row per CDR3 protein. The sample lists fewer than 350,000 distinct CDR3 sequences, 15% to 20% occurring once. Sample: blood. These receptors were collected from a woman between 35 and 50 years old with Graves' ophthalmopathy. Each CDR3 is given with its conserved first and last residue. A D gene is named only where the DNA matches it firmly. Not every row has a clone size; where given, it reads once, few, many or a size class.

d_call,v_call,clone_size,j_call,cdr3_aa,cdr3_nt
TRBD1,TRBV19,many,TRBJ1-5,CASSKYRGINQPQHF,TGTGCCAGTAGTAAATACAGGGGAATCAATCAGCCCCAGCATTTT
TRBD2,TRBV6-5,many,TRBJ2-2,CASRTSGSFTGELFF,TGTGCCAGCAGAACTAGCGGGAGTTTCACCGGGGAGCTGTTTTTT
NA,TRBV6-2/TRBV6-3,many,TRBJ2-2,CASSYSRAGAGELFF,TGTGCCAGCAGTTACTCGAGGGCAGGGGCCGGGGAGCTGTTTTTT
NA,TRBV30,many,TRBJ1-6,CAWSAGFSSSYNSPLHF,TGTGCCTGGAGCGCGGGTTTTAGCAGCTCCTATAATTCACCCCTCCACTTT
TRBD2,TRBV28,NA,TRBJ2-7,CASRRTSAPYEQYF,TGTGCCAGCAGAAGGACTAGCGCGCCTTACGAGCAGTACTTC
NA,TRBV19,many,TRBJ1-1,CASSMTTEAFF,TGTGCCAGTTCTATGACGACTGAAGCTTTCTTT
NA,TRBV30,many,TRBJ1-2,CAWSAPDLSGYGYTF,TGTGCCTGGAGTGCCCCGGATCTTAGCGGCTATGGCTACACCTTC
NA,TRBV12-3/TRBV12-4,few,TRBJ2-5,CASTKTQGRETQYF,TGTGCCAGCACTAAAACCCAGGGGCGAGAGACCCAGTACTTC
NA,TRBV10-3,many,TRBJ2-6,CAISDPLSIRGANVLTF,TGTGCCATCAGTGACCCTCTTTCTATCCGTGGGGCCAACGTCCTGACTTTC
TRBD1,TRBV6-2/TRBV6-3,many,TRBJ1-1,CASSYQPGQGARGREAFF,TGTGCCAGCAGTTACCAACCGGGACAGGGGGCGCGGGGTCGCGAAGCTTTCTTT
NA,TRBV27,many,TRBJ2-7,CASGWVASYEQYF,TGTGCCAGCGGCTGGGTCGCGTCATACGAGCAGTACTTC
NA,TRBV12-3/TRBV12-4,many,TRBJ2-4,CASRGNTAKNIQYF,TGTGCCAGCAGGGGGAACACAGCCAAAAACATTCAGTACTTC
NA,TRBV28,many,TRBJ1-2,CASSAPRYGYTF,TGTGCCAGCAGTGCCCCCCGGTATGGCTACACCTTC
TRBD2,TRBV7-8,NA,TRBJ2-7,CASSATSGSGEQYF,TGTGCCAGCAGCGCCACGAGCGGGAGTGGCGAGCAGTACTTC
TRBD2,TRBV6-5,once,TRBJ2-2,CASSYGGGASGELFF,TGTGCCAGCAGTTACGGCGGGGGGGCCAGCGGGGAGCTGTTTTTT
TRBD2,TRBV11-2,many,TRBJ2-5,CASSIRLAGAAETQYF,TGTGCCAGCAGCATTAGACTAGCGGGAGCCGCAGAGACCCAGTACTTC
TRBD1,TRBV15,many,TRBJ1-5,CATSRGDRDQPQHF,TGTGCCACCAGCAGAGGGGACAGGGATCAGCCCCAGCATTTT
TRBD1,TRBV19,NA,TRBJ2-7,CASSDRAREQYF,TGTGCCAGCTCGGACAGGGCCAGAGAGCAGTACTTC
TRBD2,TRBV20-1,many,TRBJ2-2,CSARGRLPGLASTGELFF,TGCAGTGCTAGAGGTCGCTTACCGGGACTAGCGTCGACCGGGGAGCTGTTTTTT
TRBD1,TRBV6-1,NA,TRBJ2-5,CASSRDRPETQYF,TGTGCCAGCAGTCGGGACAGGCCAGAGACCCAGTACTTC
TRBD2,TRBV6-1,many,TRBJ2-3,CASSEVSGVVRTDTQYF,TGTGCCAGCAGTGAAGTGAGCGGGGTAGTAAGGACAGATACGCAGTATTTT
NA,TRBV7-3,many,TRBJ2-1,CASSLTVDGEQFF,TGTGCCAGCAGCTTAACGGTAGACGGTGAGCAGTTCTTC
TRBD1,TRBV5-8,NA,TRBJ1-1,CASSWGQGATEAFF,TGTGCCAGCAGCTGGGGACAGGGGGCAACTGAAGCTTTCTTT
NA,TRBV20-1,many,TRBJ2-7,CSARGGGRTYEQYF,TGCAGTGCTCGAGGGGGCGGGAGAACGTACGAGCAGTACTTC
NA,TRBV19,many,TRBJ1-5,CASSIGTTGDYSNQPQHF,TGTGCCAGTAGTATTGGTACAACTGGGGACTATAGCAATCAGCCCCAGCATTTT
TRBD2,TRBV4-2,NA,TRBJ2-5,CASSQGKGLAGGETQYF,TGTGCCAGCAGCCAAGGGAAGGGACTAGCGGGAGGAGAGACCCAGTACTTC
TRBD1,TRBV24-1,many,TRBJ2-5,CATKYRDSQETQYF,TGTGCCACCAAATACAGGGACAGCCAAGAGACCCAGTACTTC
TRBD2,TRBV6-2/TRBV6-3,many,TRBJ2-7,CASSPTGLVRGEQYF,TGTGCCAGCAGTCCCACTGGACTAGTGCGTGGCGAGCAGTACTTC
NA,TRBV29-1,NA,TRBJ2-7,CSVCPPVAGAYEQSF,TGCAGCGTTTGCCCCCCGGTTGCCGGGGCCTACGAGCAGTCCTTC
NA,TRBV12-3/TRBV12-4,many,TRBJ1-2,CASGRTANYGYTF,TGTGCCAGCGGACGGACAGCTAACTATGGCTACACCTTC
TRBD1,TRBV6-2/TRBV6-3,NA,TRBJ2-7,CASSSLSGQSYEQYF,TGTGCCAGCAGTAGCTTGTCGGGACAGTCCTACGAGCAGTACTTC
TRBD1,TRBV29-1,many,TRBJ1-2,CSVWTGEGGYTF,TGCAGCGTCTGGACAGGGGAAGGGGGCTACACCTTC
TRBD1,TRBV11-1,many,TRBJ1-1,CASSLAHYRGRKGGVAEAFF,TGTGCCAGCAGCTTAGCCCATTACAGGGGGCGCAAAGGGGGTGTCGCTGAAGCTTTCTTT
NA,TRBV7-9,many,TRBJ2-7,CASSLGGPPYEQYF,TGTGCCAGCAGCTTAGGGGGGCCTCCCTACGAGCAGTACTTC
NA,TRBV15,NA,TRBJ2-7,CATSGDPYEQYF,TGTGCCACCAGCGGGGATCCCTACGAGCAGTACTTC
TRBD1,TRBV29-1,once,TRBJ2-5,CSVSSTGVQETQYF,TGCAGCGTTTCGTCTACAGGGGTACAAGAGACCCAGTACTTC
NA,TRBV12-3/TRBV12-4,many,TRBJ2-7,CASSPLRRGEQYF,TGTGCCAGCAGCCCTCTTCGGCGCGGCGAGCAGTACTTC
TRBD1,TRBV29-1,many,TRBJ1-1,CSVTGTGGEAFF,TGCAGCGTTACCGGGACAGGGGGGGAAGCTTTCTTT
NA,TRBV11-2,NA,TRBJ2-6,CASSLVGGRYSGANVLTF,TGTGCCAGCAGCTTAGTCGGGGGGCGATACTCTGGGGCCAACGTCCTGACTTTC
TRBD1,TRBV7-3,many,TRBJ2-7,CASSLTGRQGHSYEQYF,TGTGCCAGCAGCTTAACTGGGCGACAGGGTCACTCCTACGAGCAGTACTTC
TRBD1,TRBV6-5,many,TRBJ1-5,CASRVGTGYQPQHF,TGTGCCAGCAGGGTCGGGACAGGGTATCAGCCCCAGCATTTT
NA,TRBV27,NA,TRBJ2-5,CASSLSGRGVETQYF,TGTGCCAGCAGTTTATCGGGAAGAGGAGTAGAGACCCAGTACTTC
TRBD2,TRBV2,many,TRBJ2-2,CASAPPGGRTGELFF,TGTGCCAGCGCCCCTCCGGGGGGAAGAACCGGGGAGCTGTTTTTT
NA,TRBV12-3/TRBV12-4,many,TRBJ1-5,CASSRRGGGNQPQHF,TGTGCCAGCAGTCGCAGAGGAGGGGGCAATCAGCCCCAGCATTTT
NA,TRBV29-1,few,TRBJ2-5,CSVGGGASWETQYF,TGCAGCGTTGGGGGGGGGGCTAGTTGGGAGACCCAGTACTTC
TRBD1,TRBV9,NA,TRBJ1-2,CASSADPVQGADGYNF,TGTGCCAGCAGCGCAGATCCGGTACAGGGGGCGGATGGCTACAACTTC
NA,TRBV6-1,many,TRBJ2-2,CASQYTGELFF,TGTGCCAGCCAATACACCGGGGAGCTGTTTTTT
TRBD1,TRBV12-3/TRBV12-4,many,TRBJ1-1,CASGGGRNEAFF,TGTGCCAGCGGAGGGGGCCGGAACGAAGCTTTCTTT
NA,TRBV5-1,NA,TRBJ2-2,CASSLRQNPNTGELFF,TGCGCCAGCAGCTTGCGTCAAAACCCGAACACCGGGGAGCTGTTTTTT
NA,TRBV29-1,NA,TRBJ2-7,CSVEGNRYEQYF,TGCAGCGTTGAAGGCAACCGATACGAGCAGTACTTC
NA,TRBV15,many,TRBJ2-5,CATSRDPTEETQYF,TGTGCCACCAGCAGAGACCCGACAGAAGAGACCCAGTACTTC
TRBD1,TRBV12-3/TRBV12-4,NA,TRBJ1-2,CASSLLDREFYGYTF,TGTGCCAGCAGTTTACTTGACAGGGAGTTCTATGGCTACACCTTC
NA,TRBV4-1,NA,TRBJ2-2,CASSQGQGMNTGELFF,TGCGCCAGCAGCCAAGGGCAGGGGATGAACACCGGGGAGCTGTTTTTT
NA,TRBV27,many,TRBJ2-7,CASSPETSYEQYF,TGTGCCAGCAGTCCCGAAACCAGCTACGAGCAGTACTTC
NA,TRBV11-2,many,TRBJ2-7,CASSLRQVYEQYF,TGTGCCAGCAGCTTAAGGCAGGTCTACGAGCAGTACTTC
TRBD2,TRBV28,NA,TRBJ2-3,CASSRTSGTGTQYF,TGTGCCAGCAGCCGGACTAGCGGGACCGGTACGCAGTATTTT
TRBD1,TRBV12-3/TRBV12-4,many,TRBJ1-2,CASSRTPGTDGYTF,TGTGCCAGCAGTCGAACCCCCGGGACAGATGGCTACACCTTC
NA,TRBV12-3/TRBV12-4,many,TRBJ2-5,CASREAGAGETQYF,TGTGCCAGCAGAGAGGCGGGGGCGGGGGAGACCCAGTACTTC
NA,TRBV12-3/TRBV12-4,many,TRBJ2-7,CASSLRGEEQYF,TGTGCCAGCAGTTTACGAGGGGAAGAGCAGTACTTC
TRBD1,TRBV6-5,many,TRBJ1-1,CASRTDRARTEAFF,TGTGCCAGCAGGACCGACAGGGCGCGGACTGAAGCTTTCTTT